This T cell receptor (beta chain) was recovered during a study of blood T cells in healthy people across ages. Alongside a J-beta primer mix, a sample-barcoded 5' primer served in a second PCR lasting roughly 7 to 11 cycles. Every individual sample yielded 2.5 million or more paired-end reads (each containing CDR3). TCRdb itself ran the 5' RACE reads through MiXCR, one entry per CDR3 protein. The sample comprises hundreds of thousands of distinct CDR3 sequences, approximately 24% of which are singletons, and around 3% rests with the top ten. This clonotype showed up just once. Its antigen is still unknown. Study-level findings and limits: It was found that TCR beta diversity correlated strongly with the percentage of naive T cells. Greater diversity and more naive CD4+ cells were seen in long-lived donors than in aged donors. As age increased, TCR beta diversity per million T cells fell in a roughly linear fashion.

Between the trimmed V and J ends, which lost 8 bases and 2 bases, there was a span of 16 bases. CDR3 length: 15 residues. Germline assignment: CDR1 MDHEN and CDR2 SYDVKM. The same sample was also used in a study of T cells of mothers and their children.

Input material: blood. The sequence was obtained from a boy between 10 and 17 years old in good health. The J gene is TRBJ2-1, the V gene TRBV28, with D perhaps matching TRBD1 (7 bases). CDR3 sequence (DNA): TGTGCCAGCCACCTCGCCAGGGGGGCCTACAATGAGCAGTTCTTC. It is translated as CASHLARGAYNEQFF.